The entry that follows covers one T cell receptor beta chain sequence. Its target is not known. The data derive from a study of cytomegalovirus exposure and HLA in healthy donors. The CDR3 loop spans 14 amino acids. With 6 bases removed from V and 3 bases from J, the gap between germline ends came to 15 bases. Per germline, CDR1 MNHNS and CDR2 SASEGT. PCR employed 60 Vbeta and 13 Jbeta primers. Only in-frame clones appear in the TCRdb table, and some are missing; sequencing was by immunoSEQ multiplex PCR. The sample includes roughly 110,000 clones, 60% to 80% of them seen just once. Whole-study results and caveats: A later analysis reported that several of the most significant clusters appeared to be linked to common viral pathogens, among them Epstein-Barr virus. The authors assumed roughly uniform sequencing depth across donors for presence/absence analyses.

Sequencing was done on a sample of PBMCs. V and J are TRBV6-1 and TRBJ2-7; TRBD1 is a possible D gene (6 bases). The sequence derives from a woman in her twenties or thirties in good health and CMV-seropositive. CDR3: CASRSDRLSYEQYF. The CDR3, as DNA: TGTGCCAGCAGGTCCGACAGGTTAAGCTACGAGCAGTACTTC.